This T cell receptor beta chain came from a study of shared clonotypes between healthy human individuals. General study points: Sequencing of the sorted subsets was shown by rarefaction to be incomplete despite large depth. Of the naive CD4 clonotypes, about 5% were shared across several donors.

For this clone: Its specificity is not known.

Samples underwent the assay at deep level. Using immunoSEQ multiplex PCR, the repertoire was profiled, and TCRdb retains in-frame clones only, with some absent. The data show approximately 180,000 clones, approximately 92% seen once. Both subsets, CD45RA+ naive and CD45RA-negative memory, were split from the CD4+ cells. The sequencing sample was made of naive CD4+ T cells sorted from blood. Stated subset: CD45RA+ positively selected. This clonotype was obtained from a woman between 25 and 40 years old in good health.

CDR3 region: CASSPGGTTYEQYF. The CDR3 bases are TGTGCCAGCTCACCAGGGGGAACGACCTACGAGCAGTACTTC. The chain is built from TRBV18 and TRBJ2-5, with D perhaps given as TRBD1 or TRBD2 (5 bases each). The J call may not be correct, given that the DNA end is closer to TRBJ2-7. The CDR3 contains 14 residues. Germline CDR1 reads KGHSH; CDR2 reads LQKENI.